This is a list of T cell receptor beta chains from one sample in a study of blood T cell repertoires in COVID-19. Profiled with immunoSEQ multiplex PCR; TCRdb holds only in-frame clones, not every one. Of about 170,000 clones in the sample, approximately 90% were seen once. What was sequenced was PBMCs or T cells enriched from blood (not recorded which). These receptors came from a woman aged 18-29 years who had recovered from COVID-19. Both conserved end residues are part of each CDR3. The order of the fields is clone size, V gene, J gene, D gene, CDR3 DNA, CDR3 protein. A D gene is named only where the DNA matches it firmly. Clone size is given for some rows only: seen once, a few or many times, or a class if the clone is expanded.

>-|TRBV19|TRBJ2-7|TRBD1
TGTGCCACCCAGGGGGCAGACGAGCAGTACTTC
CATQGADEQYF
>once|TRBV28|TRBJ2-5|-
TGTGCCAGCAGTACCTCGAGAGGCCTCCTCGAGACCCAGTACTTC
CASSTSRGLLETQYF
>once|TRBV9|TRBJ1-3|-
TGTGCCAGCAGCGTAGGTAGTGTGACAGGAAACACCATATATTTT
CASSVGSVTGNTIYF
>-|TRBV6-6|TRBJ1-4|-
TGTGCCAGCAGTTACTTAGGAAAGGGGGAAAAACTGTTTTTT
CASSYLGKGEKLFF
>-|TRBV6-6|TRBJ2-7|TRBD1
TGTGCCAGCAGTTACTCGGGGAAGGGGGCTTACGAGCAGTACTTC
CASSYSGKGAYEQYF
>few|TRBV7-9|TRBJ2-7|TRBD1
TGTGCCAGCAGCTTAGGGACAGGGGGCATCACCGGGTCCAAGCAGTACTTC
CASSLGTGGITGSKQYF
>-|TRBV19|TRBJ1-6|TRBD1
TGTGCCAGTAGTCTCGGGACAGCCAATTCACCCCTCCACTTT
CASSLGTANSPLHF
>-|TRBV10-3|TRBJ2-1|TRBD1
TGTGCCATCAGTGAGGCTCGACAGGGGGCGGGTGAGCAGTTCTTC
CAISEARQGAGEQFF
>few|TRBV4-2|TRBJ1-6|-
TGTGCCAGCAGCCAAGATAGGGAGGGGCCCCACTTT
CASSQDREGPHF
>-|TRBV4-2|TRBJ2-1|TRBD2
TGTGCCAGCAGCCAAGTTTCGAGCGGGAGCTACAATGAGCAGTTCTTC
CASSQVSSGSYNEQFF
>once|TRBV18|TRBJ1-3|-
TGTGCCAGCTCACGAGATAGATCTGGAAACACCATATATTTT
CASSRDRSGNTIYF
>-|TRBV5-1|TRBJ2-3|TRBD2
TGCGCCAGCAGCTTGGACGGCTTTAGCGGGAGCGCAGATACGCAGTATTTT
CASSLDGFSGSADTQYF
>-|TRBV19|TRBJ2-1|-
TGTGCCAGTAGTCCAGGCTGGACTCCATACAATGAGCAGTTCTTC
CASSPGWTPYNEQFF
>-|TRBV28|TRBJ2-7|TRBD1
TGTGCCAGCAGTTGGGGGACAGTCTCCTACGAGCAGTACTTC
CASSWGTVSYEQYF
>-|TRBV9|TRBJ1-2|TRBD1
TGTGCCAGCAGCGTAGAGGACAGGGGGGACTATGGCTACACCTTC
CASSVEDRGDYGYTF
>-|TRBV7-2|TRBJ2-7|TRBD2
TGTGCCAGCAGCTCAACTAGCGGGAGAAACGAGCAGTACTTC
CASSSTSGRNEQYF
>-|TRBV28|TRBJ2-7|-
TGTGCCAGCAGTATCACTCCCGAGCAGTACTTC
CASSITPEQYF
>-|TRBV5-1|TRBJ2-3|TRBD2
TGCGCCAGCAGCTCCTTGGGGCTAGCGGGAGCAGATACGCAGTATTTT
CASSSLGLAGADTQYF
>-|TRBV15|TRBJ2-7|-
TGTGCCACCAGCCTAGAGCTTTCCTCCTACGAGCAGTACTTC
CATSLELSSYEQYF
>-|TRBV6-1|TRBJ2-7|-
TGTGCCAGCAGTGAGGACTGGCCGGACGCAGCCTCCTACGAGCAGTACTTC
CASSEDWPDAASYEQYF
>once|TRBV28|TRBJ2-3|-
TGTGCCAGCAGCACAGCGGTCCTGAAGGCTAGCACAGATACGCAGTATTTT
CASSTAVLKASTDTQYF
>-|TRBV3-1/TRBV3-2|TRBJ2-7|-
TGTGCCAGCAGCCCCGGGTTTCCCTACGAGCAGTACTTC
CASSPGFPYEQYF
>-|TRBV4-1|TRBJ2-7|-
TGCGCCAGCAGACCTGCCCCTCCCCGGAGGGCGGGGCCTACCTACGAGCAGTACTTC
CASRPAPPRRAGPTYEQYF
>-|TRBV7-9|TRBJ2-2|TRBD1
TGTGCCAGCAGACCTATCGGACAGGTCAACACCGGGGAGCTGTTTTTT
CASRPIGQVNTGELFF
>-|TRBV20-1|TRBJ1-6|-
TGCAGTGCTTACGGCGGGTTCGACCACCACTTT
CSAYGGFDHHF
>-|TRBV11-2|TRBJ2-1|-
TGTGCCAGCAGCTTCTCGCAATCGAGGGTCTACAATGAGCAGTTCTTC
CASSFSQSRVYNEQFF
>-|TRBV7-3|TRBJ2-5|TRBD2
TGTGCCAGCAGCTCCCTAGGGCTAGCGGGGGAGACCCAGTACTTC
CASSSLGLAGETQYF
>-|TRBV27|TRBJ1-5|-
TGTGCCAGCAGTTTAAGGTCCCGAACAGCCGCTTATCAGCCCCAGCATTTT
CASSLRSRTAAYQPQHF
>-|TRBV2|TRBJ1-5|TRBD1
TGTGCCAGCAGGGGGGACAGTAGCAATCAGCCCCAGCATTTT
CASRGDSSNQPQHF
>-|TRBV7-8|TRBJ2-7|TRBD2
TGTGCCAGCAGCTTGGGCCTAGCGGGAGGGCAAAGCGAGCAGTACTTC
CASSLGLAGGQSEQYF
>-|TRBV6-1|TRBJ2-1|-
TGTGCCAGCAGTGAATATGGTGGAGGGGATGAGCAGTTCTTC
CASSEYGGGDEQFF
>-|TRBV6-5|TRBJ1-1|-
TGTGCCAGCAGACGTGGGGCGAAAGGGGAAACTGAAGCTTTCTTT
CASRRGAKGETEAFF
>-|TRBV2|TRBJ1-5|-
TGTGCCAGCAGTGAAGGGGAGATTCAGCCCCAGCATTTT
CASSEGEIQPQHF
>-|TRBV7-9|TRBJ2-2|-
TGTGCCAGCAGCTCTGAGACAGGGAACACCGGGGAGCTGTTTTTT
CASSSETGNTGELFF
>-|TRBV3-1/TRBV3-2|TRBJ1-4|-
TGTGCCAGCAGCCTAATCCCCGGGGGGGACAATGAAAAACTGTTTTTT
CASSLIPGGDNEKLFF
>-|TRBV10-1|TRBJ2-5|-
TGCGCCAGCAGTGGCACGCGGGACCGAGAGACCCAGTACTTC
CASSGTRDRETQYF
>once|TRBV23-1|TRBJ2-5|-
TGCGCCAGCAGTCAATCGACGGGGTTCGCGGGAGAGACCCAGTACTTC
CASSQSTGFAGETQYF
>-|TRBV19|TRBJ2-7|TRBD1
TGTGCCAAATCGGGACAGGGGGACATTAACTCTTTAGGCGAGCAGTACTTC
CAKSGQGDINSLGEQYF
>-|TRBV5-1|TRBJ2-5|-
TGCGCCAGCAGCACTCAACCCCGTCCGGGAGAGACCCAGTACTTC
CASSTQPRPGETQYF
>-|TRBV6-5|TRBJ1-5|TRBD1
TGTGCCAGCAGTCCGGACAGGGACTCTCAGCCCCAGCATTTT
CASSPDRDSQPQHF
>once|TRBV14|TRBJ2-1|TRBD1
TGTGCCAGCAGCCACAGGGACAGGGGGCCCTTTGGGGAATACAATGAGCAGTTCTTC
CASSHRDRGPFGEYNEQFF